The following is a TCR beta chain sequence with its context. Generated by immunoSEQ multiplex PCR, the TCRdb table keeps only in-frame clones and is missing some. Found here are roughly 98,000 clones, approximately 78% of them singletons; the top ten hold approximately 9.4%. This specimen comes from a study of control samples from healthy donors and cancer patients. What was sequenced was blood. This receptor was identified in a woman aged 55-70 years in good health.

The CDR3 nucleotides read TGTGCCAGCAGCCTACAGAACACTGAAGCTTTCTTT. Its translation is CASSLQNTEAFF. The rearrangement uses TRBV5-5 and TRBJ1-1; D ambiguous. Between the trimmed V and J ends, which lost 4 bases and 1 base, there was a span of 5 bases. The germline V gene has CDR1 SGHKS and CDR2 YYEKEE (reference sequence). This CDR3 has 12 residues.